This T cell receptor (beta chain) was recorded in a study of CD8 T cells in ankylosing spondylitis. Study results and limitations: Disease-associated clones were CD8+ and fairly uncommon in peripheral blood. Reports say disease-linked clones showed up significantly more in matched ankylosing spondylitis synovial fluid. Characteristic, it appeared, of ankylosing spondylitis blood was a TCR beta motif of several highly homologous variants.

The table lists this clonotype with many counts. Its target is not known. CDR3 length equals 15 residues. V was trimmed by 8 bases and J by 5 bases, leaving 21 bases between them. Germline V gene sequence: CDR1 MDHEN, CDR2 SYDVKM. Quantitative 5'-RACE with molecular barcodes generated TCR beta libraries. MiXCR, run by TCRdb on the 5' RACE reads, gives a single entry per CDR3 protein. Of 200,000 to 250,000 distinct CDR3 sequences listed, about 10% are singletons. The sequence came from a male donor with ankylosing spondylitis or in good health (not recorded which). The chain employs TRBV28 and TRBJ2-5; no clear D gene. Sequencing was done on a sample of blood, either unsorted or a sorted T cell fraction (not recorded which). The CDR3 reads CASLPWDVGRETQYF. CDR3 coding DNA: TGTGCCAGCCTCCCTTGGGATGTGGGTCGGGAGACCCAGTACTTC.